One and the same sample provided the 13 T cell receptor beta chains below, sequenced in a study of blood T cell repertoires in COVID-19. Here immunoSEQ multiplex PCR was the method, and the copy in TCRdb shows in-frame clones only, minus some. This table has some 86,000 clones, approximately 90% appearing once. The specimen was peripheral blood. The receptors derive from a human donor with active COVID-19. The donor label of this sample is uncertain.

V is TRBV18 and J is TRBJ2-3; the match to TRBD2 covers 15 bases. The CDR3 consists of 20 residues. Germline V gene sequence: CDR1 KGHSH, CDR2 LQKENI. V lost 3 bases, J lost 4 bases, and 14 bases stayed unmatched. CDR3 coding DNA: TGTGCCAGCTCACCTGTACTCGGGACTAGCGGGGGGCAAAGGGCAGATACGCAGTATTTT. It translates to CASSPVLGTSGGQRADTQYF.

The CDR3, as DNA: TGTGCTAGTGGTTTGCGGGGTGAAACCCAGTACTTC. Translated: CASGLRGETQYF. The chain recombines TRBV12-5 with TRBJ2-5, with a tentative D call TRBD2 (5 bases). Germline V gene data show CDR1 as LGHNT and CDR2 as FRNRAP. This CDR3 region has 12 residues. V lost 2 bases and J lost 8, with 9 bases in between.

This clone came up once. V and J are TRBV19 and TRBJ1-2; no clear D gene. Between the trimmed V and J ends, which lost 5 bases and 6 bases, there was a span of 19 bases. CDR3 length: 15 amino acids. Germline CDR1 is LNHDA and CDR2 is SQIVND (reference sequence). The CDR3 DNA is TGTGCCAGTAGTGCGGGAAAGGTTAAGACCCATGGCTACACCTTC. Translation: CASSAGKVKTHGYTF.

This chain's CDR3 is CSATGGETQYF. As DNA, the CDR3 is TGCAGTGCGACGGGCGGGGAGACCCAGTACTTC. The chain links TRBV20-1 to TRBJ2-5; maybe TRBD2 (5 bases). The CDR3 is 11 residues long. V was trimmed by 6 bases and J by 5 bases, leaving 10 bases between them. Germline-derived CDR1 and CDR2 are DFQATT and SNEGSKA (reference sequence).

A few counts support this clone. The gene calls are TRBV15 and TRBJ2-1; TRBD2 matches at 10 bases. The CDR3 is 14 residues long. V was clipped by 10 bases and J by 4 bases; unmatched bases: 7. CDR1 and CDR2 from the germline V gene are LNHNV and YYDKDF (reference sequence). CDR3 protein: CASQLAGVYNEQFF. The CDR3 region has the DNA TGTGCCAGTCAGCTAGCGGGGGTATACAATGAGCAGTTCTTC.

The chain combines TRBV11-3 with TRBJ2-5, with 9 bases matching TRBD1. The CDR3 is made up of 14 amino acids. V gave up 5 bases and J gave up 4 bases; unmatched junction bases: 5. Per the germline V gene, CDR1 is SGHNT and CDR2 is YENEEA. Here the CDR3 reads CASSRGQGGETQYF. Here the CDR3 DNA reads TGTGCCAGCAGCCGGGGACAGGGAGGAGAGACCCAGTACTTC.

V is TRBV5-1 and J is TRBJ2-5; the match to TRBD2 covers 11 bases. J gave up 1 base and V 4 bases, and 6 bases lay outside the gene matches. The CDR3 contains 16 residues. Germline V gene data show CDR1 as SGHRS and CDR2 as YFSETQ. In DNA, the CDR3 is TGCGCCAGCAGCATACTAGCGGGGGCCACCCAAGAGACCCAGTACTTC. The encoded protein is CASSILAGATQETQYF.

In regard to this clone: A read error may produce the germline difference seen at one junction end. This chain uses TRBV19 with TRBJ2-3, with 9 positions matching TRBD2. Germline-derived CDR1 and CDR2 are LNHDA and SQIVND (reference sequence). The CDR3 is 14 residues long. CDR3 sequence: CASRIAGGTDTQYF. The CDR3 region has the DNA TGTGCCAGTAGGATAGCGGGGGGCACAGATACGCAGTATTTT.

The V and J genes are TRBV9 and TRBJ1-3, with D unresolved. CDR1 is SGDLS and CDR2 is YYNGEE in the germline V gene. The CDR3 consists of 17 residues. V was pared by 0 bases and J by 0 bases, with 13 bases between. CDR3 loop: CASSVEAAGSSGNTIYF. CDR3 in DNA: TGTGCCAGCAGCGTAGAGGCTGCGGGGAGCTCTGGAAACACCATATATTTT.

The chain couples TRBV7-2 to TRBJ2-7; a weak D match, TRBD2 (6 bases). Germline CDR1 is SGHTA and CDR2 is FQGNSA. This CDR3 is built from 12 residues. V was trimmed by 4 bases and J by 13 bases, leaving 17 bases between them. The DNA of the CDR3 is TGTGCCAGCAGCTCCACAGGCTTCGGGAGATACTTC. This codes for CASSSTGFGRYF.

The chain employs TRBV20-1 and TRBJ2-7; TRBD1 is a possible D gene (5 bases). The CDR3 is made up of 11 amino acids. Trimming removed 2 bases at V and 5 bases at J, with 7 bases between. The germline gives CDR1 DFQATT, CDR2 SNEGSKA (reference sequence). The DNA for the CDR3 is TGCAGTGCTAGACTCAGGGACGAGCAGTACTTC. This translates into CSARLRDEQYF.

This clone came up once. The chain employs TRBV29-1 and TRBJ2-3; weak D call: TRBD2 (5 bases). The ends were cut back, 4 bases at V and 6 bases at J, with 11 bases in the middle. The germline gives CDR1 SQVTM, CDR2 ANQGSEA. The CDR3 is 12 residues long. The CDR3 bases are TGCAGCGTTGGGACCGGAGGTGATACGCAGTATTTT. It encodes CSVGTGGDTQYF.

The rearrangement joins TRBV7-2 to TRBJ2-1, with D possibly TRBD2 on 6 matching bases. Germline V gives CDR1 SGHTA, CDR2 FQGNSA. The ends were cut back, 4 bases at V and 3 bases at J, with 10 bases in the middle. This CDR3 contains 14 residues. This chain's CDR3 is CASSSLTSYNEQFF. The CDR3 nucleotides read TGTGCCAGCAGCTCACTGACTAGCTACAATGAGCAGTTCTTC.